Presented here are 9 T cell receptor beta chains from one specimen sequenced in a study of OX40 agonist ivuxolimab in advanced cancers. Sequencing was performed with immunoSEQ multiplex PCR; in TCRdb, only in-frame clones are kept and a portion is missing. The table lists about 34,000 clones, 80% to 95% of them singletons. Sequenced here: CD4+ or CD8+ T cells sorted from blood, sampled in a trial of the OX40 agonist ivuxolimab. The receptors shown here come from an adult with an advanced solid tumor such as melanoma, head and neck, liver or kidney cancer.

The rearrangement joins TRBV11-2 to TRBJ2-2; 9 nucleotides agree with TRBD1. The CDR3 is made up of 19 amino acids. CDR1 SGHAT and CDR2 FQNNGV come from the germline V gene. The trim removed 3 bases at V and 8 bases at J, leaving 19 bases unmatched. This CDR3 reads CASSFSDSRIDRGVGELFF. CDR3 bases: TGTGCCAGCAGCTTTAGTGACTCGAGGATTGACAGGGGGGTAGGGGAGCTGTTTTTT. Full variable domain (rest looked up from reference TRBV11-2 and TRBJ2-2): EAGVAQSPRYKIIEKRQSVAFWCNPISGHATLYWYQQILGQGPKLLIQFQNNGVVDDSQLPKDRFSAERLKGVDSTLKIQPAKLEDSAVYLCASSFSDSRIDRGVGELFFGEGSRLTVL.

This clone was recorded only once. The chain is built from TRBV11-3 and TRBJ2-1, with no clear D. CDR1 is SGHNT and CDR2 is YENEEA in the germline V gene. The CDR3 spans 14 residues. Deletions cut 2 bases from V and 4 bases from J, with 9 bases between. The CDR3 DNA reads TGTGCCAGCAGCTTAAGCCGTGATTACAATGAGCAGTTCTTC. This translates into CASSLSRDYNEQFF.

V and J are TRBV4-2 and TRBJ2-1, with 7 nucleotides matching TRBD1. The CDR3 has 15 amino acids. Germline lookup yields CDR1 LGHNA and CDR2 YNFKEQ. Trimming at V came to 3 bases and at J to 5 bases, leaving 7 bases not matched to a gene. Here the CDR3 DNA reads TGTGCCAGCAGCCATCTGGCAGGGGGTAACAATGAGCAGTTCTTC. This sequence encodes CASSHLAGGNNEQFF.

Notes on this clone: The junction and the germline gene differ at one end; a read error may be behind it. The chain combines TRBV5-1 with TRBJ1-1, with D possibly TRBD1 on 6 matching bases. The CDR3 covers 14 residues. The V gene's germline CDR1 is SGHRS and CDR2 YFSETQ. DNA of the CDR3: TGCGCCAGCAGCACAGGACACGGGGGCACTGGAGCTTTCTTT. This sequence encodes CASSTGHGGTGAFF.

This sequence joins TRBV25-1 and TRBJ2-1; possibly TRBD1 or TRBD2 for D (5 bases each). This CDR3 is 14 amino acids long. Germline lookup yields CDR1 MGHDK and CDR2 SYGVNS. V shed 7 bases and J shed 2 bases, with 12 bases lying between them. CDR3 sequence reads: CASILGVTYNEQFF. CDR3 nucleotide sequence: TGTGCCAGCATCCTGGGGGTGACCTACAATGAGCAGTTCTTC.

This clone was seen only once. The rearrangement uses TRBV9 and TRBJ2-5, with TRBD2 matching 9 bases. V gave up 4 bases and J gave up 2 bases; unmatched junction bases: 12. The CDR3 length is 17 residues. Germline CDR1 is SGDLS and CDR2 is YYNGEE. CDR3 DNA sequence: TGTGCCAGCAGCTCCGGGGTTGGCGGGGGGGCTCAAGAGACCCAGTACTTC. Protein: CASSSGVGGGAQETQYF.

The CDR3 region has the DNA TGTGCCAGCACCCCCGGGGACAGGGACGAGCAGTACTTC. It specifies CASTPGDRDEQYF. The V and J genes are TRBV6-5 and TRBJ2-7, with TRBD1 identical over 9 bases. The CDR3 covers 13 residues. V lost 7 bases, J lost 5 bases, and 6 bases stayed unmatched. The germline V gene has CDR1 MNHEY and CDR2 SVGAGI.

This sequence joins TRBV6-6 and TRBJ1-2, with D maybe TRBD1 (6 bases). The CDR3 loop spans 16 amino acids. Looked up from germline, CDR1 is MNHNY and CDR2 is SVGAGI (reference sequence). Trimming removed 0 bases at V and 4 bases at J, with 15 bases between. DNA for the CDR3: TGTGCCAGCAGTTACTCGTCGGGGGCGCTTAGCTATGGCTACACCTTC. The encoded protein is CASSYSSGALSYGYTF.

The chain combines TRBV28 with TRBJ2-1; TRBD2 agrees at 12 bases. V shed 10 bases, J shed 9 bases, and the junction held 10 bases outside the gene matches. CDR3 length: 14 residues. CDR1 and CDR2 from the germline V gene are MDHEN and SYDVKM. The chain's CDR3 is CATTLAGGLGEQFF. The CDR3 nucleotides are TGTGCCACCACACTAGCGGGAGGACTCGGTGAGCAGTTCTTC.